This T cell receptor (beta chain) was observed in a study of T cell responses to AZD1222 COVID-19 vaccine. The germline V and J ends were trimmed by 8 bases and 2 bases, with 11 bases remaining between them. The CDR3 covers 13 residues. Data came from immunoSEQ multiplex PCR; TCRdb stores just in-frame clones and leaves some out. This table has 100,000 to 150,000 clones, approximately 94% appearing once. As for this clone: Its antigen is unknown.

General study results and limits: Donors were chiefly white British, with a greater number of females, and clonal diversity was perhaps underestimated.

The clonotype comes from an adult in good health. Source: peripheral blood, taken on day 0 of AZD1222 vaccination. The chain couples TRBV12-3 or TRBV12-4 to TRBJ2-3; D is perhaps TRBD1 (5 bases). The CDR3, as DNA: TGTGCCAGCGGGGCTAGAGCCACAGATACGCAGTATTTT. As protein: CASGARATDTQYF.